This is a list of T cell receptor beta chains from one sample in a study of identical twins. TCRdb reprocessed the 5' RACE reads with MiXCR, giving one entry per CDR3 protein. The data hold a few hundred thousand distinct CDR3 sequences, with nearly 15% observed a single time. The same specimen was also included in a second study, on yellow fever vaccine responses in identical twins.

Sequencing was done on a sample of CD4+ T cells sorted from blood. The receptors stem from a woman aged 18-29 years in good health. Each CDR3 is given with its conserved first and last residue. The order of the fields is clone size, D gene, J gene, V gene, CDR3 protein, CDR3 DNA. D genes are given only for firm matches. Clone size, where shown, is once, few, many, or a class for clones that have expanded.

. . TRBJ2-5 TRBV25-1 CASSETRGTQYF TGTGCCAGCAGTGAAACGAGGGGTACCCAGTACTTC
. . TRBJ2-1 TRBV20-1 CSARDSAAGNPMRQFF TGCAGTGCTAGAGATTCGGCTGCTGGGAACCCAATGAGGCAGTTCTTC
. . TRBJ2-3 TRBV5-5 CASSLSTAVSTDTQYF TGTGCCAGCAGCTTGAGCACCGCCGTTAGCACAGATACGCAGTATTTT
few . TRBJ2-2 TRBV12-3/TRBV12-4 CASSLSIRVIGELFF TGTGCCAGCAGTCTCTCCATACGGGTCATCGGGGAGCTGTTTTTT
few . TRBJ1-2 TRBV5-6 CASSPRLLSNYGYTF TGTGCCAGCAGCCCAAGGTTACTATCTAACTATGGCTACACCTTC
. . TRBJ2-1 TRBV10-3 CAINGESSYNEQFF TGTGCCATCAATGGTGAAAGCTCCTACAATGAGCAGTTCTTC
many . TRBJ2-2 TRBV14 CASSPLVKGYNTGELFF TGTGCCAGCAGCCCTCTCGTGAAGGGGTATAACACCGGGGAGCTGTTTTTT
. TRBD1 TRBJ1-6 TRBV5-1 CASSTTGQGTNSPLHF TGCGCCAGCAGCACTACGGGACAGGGCACGAATTCACCCCTCCACTTT
. TRBD2 TRBJ2-5 TRBV12-3/TRBV12-4 CASMASGGLRETQYF TGTGCCAGCATGGCTAGCGGGGGCCTTCGAGAGACCCAGTACTTC
few TRBD2 TRBJ2-1 TRBV20-1 CSARLAGGLYMNEQFF TGCAGTGCTAGACTAGCGGGAGGTCTCTACATGAATGAGCAGTTCTTC
. . TRBJ1-2 TRBV2 CASSERPTPQNGYTF TGTGCCAGCAGTGAACGACCTACCCCCCAAAATGGCTACACCTTC
. TRBD2 TRBJ2-7 TRBV7-6 CASSLVLADEQYF TGTGCCAGCAGCTTAGTACTAGCGGACGAGCAGTACTTC
. . TRBJ2-1 TRBV20-1 CSARLFISYNEQFF TGCAGTGCTAGGCTATTTATCTCCTACAATGAGCAGTTCTTC
few . TRBJ1-1 TRBV4-1 CASSQDHRTNTEAFF TGCGCCAGCAGCCAAGACCACAGGACCAACACTGAAGCTTTCTTT
few TRBD2 TRBJ2-2 TRBV10-3 CAISDLAGGGTGELFF TGTGCCATCAGTGACCTAGCGGGAGGTGGAACCGGGGAGCTGTTTTTT
few TRBD2 TRBJ2-1 TRBV5-1 CASSFLAGEGDNEQFF TGCGCCAGCAGCTTCCTAGCGGGAGAGGGGGACAATGAGCAGTTCTTC
. TRBD2 TRBJ2-1 TRBV11-3 CASSLVAGGPFSPLPGSYNEQFF TGTGCCAGCAGCTTAGTGGCGGGAGGGCCTTTTTCCCCGCTCCCGGGCTCCTACAATGAGCAGTTCTTC
few . TRBJ2-3 TRBV20-1 CSATEVTADTQYF TGCAGTGCTACAGAGGTGACCGCAGATACGCAGTATTTT
. . TRBJ2-6 TRBV2 CASNVGGANSGANVLTF TGTGCCAGTAACGTTGGGGGGGCGAATAGTGGGGCCAACGTCCTGACTTTC
. TRBD2 TRBJ2-1 TRBV6-1 CASRNGASGDNEQFF TGTGCCAGCAGGAACGGGGCTAGCGGGGACAATGAGCAGTTCTTC
. TRBD1 TRBJ1-5 TRBV4-1 CASRLGQNSNQPQHF TGCGCCAGCAGACTGGGACAGAATAGCAATCAGCCCCAGCATTTT
. TRBD2 TRBJ2-3 TRBV4-2 CASSPNPGLAGGADTQYF TGTGCCAGCAGCCCCAATCCGGGACTAGCGGGCGGGGCAGATACGCAGTATTTT
many . TRBJ1-5 TRBV27 CASGLQVNQPQHF TGTGCCAGCGGATTACAGGTAAATCAGCCCCAGCATTTT
few TRBD2 TRBJ2-7 TRBV12-3/TRBV12-4 CASSLGARLAGDSYEQYF TGTGCCAGCAGCCTAGGGGCCAGACTAGCGGGAGACTCCTACGAGCAGTACTTC
few . TRBJ1-1 TRBV2 CASGTQGLDAEAFF TGTGCCAGCGGGACCCAGGGGCTTGACGCTGAAGCTTTCTTT
few . TRBJ2-2 TRBV24-1 CATSAIPGRRTTGELFF TGTGCCACCAGTGCTATCCCGGGACGCCGAACCACCGGGGAGCTGTTTTTT
few . TRBJ2-7 TRBV10-1 CATRGGPLSYEQYF TGCGCCACCCGTGGGGGGCCGCTCTCCTACGAGCAGTACTTC